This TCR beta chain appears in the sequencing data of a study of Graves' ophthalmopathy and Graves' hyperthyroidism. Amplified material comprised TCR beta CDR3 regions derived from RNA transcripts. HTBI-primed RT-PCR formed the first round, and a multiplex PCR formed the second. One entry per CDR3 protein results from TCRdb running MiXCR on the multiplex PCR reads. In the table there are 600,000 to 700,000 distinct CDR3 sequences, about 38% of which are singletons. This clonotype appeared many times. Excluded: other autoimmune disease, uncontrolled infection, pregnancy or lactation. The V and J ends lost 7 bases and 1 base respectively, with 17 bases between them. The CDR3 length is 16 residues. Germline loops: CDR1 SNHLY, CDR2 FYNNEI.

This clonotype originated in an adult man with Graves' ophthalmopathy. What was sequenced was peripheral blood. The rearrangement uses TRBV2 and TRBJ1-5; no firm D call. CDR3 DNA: TGTGCCAGCAACGGGCAGGCAGGCGGAAGCAATCAGCCCCAGCATTTT. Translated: CASNGQAGGSNQPQHF.